This T cell receptor (beta chain) was captured by sequencing in a study of beta chain features in type 1 diabetes (dated by TCRdb to 2016 to 2019). In the study overall: Mean age, gender distribution, total cell number and subset yield were not different between patients and healthy donors. Across all samples, some 99 million sorted cells were examined, and cell number per subset correlated strongly with RNA yield. The study compared the TCRB repertoires of sorted circulating CD4+ T cell subsets in recently diagnosed type 1 diabetes patients with those in matched healthy donors. Regulatory and stem cell-like memory subsets were isolated from only 8 patients and about eight healthy donors, whereas naive and central memory subsets came from all 30 or so donors.

Each donor gave one peripheral blood draw, approximately 120 mL on average, collected into heparinised tubes. A BD FACSAria II and a panel including CD45RO, CCR7, CD25, CD127, CD95 and CD27 were used to sort naive, central memory, regulatory and stem cell-like memory CD4+ T cells. Purity was above 95% for every sorted population. Right away, PBMCs were isolated by Lymphoprep density gradient centrifugation and were stained directly, with no culture step. To minimize batch effects, samples were stained and sorted in pairs, one healthy donor with one patient per experiment. What the research found in general, with its limitations: Shorter templates might be favored by PCR, yet because patient and control samples were amplified and corrected together, any such skew would affect both groups equally. Because cDNA rather than genomic DNA was sequenced, highly expressing activated cells could have been over-represented, although no difference in activation and CD3 levels was found between groups. HLA sub-analyses involved small numbers of individuals, so any influence of HLA type on TCRB rearrangement remained unresolved. Type 1 diabetes patients showed a moderate but significant shortening of TCRB CDR3 length in all four CD4+ subsets. At VDJ recombination sites, patients with type 1 diabetes made fewer insertions and deleted more nucleotides, a pattern implying thymic rearrangement abnormalities. Naive, central memory and regulatory TCRB repertoires appeared more similar among patients than among healthy donors.

This clone was recorded a few times. Its antigen is not yet known. The record has no base qualities; no much larger clone is one base away. All of the isolated RNA was reverse transcribed with the High Capacity cDNA Reverse Transcription Kit, so expressed TCRB transcripts were sequenced. Naive, central memory and regulatory T cell samples underwent deep immunoSEQ sequencing, averaging around 3.9 million total reads per sample. Sorted cells were lysed in RLT buffer, and RNA was extracted using DNase-treated RNeasy Micro or Mini kits according to cell number. Each cell subset was processed on its own to prevent cross-contamination, while patient and healthy donor samples were processed together. The immunoSEQ multiplex PCR was used to amplify TCRB sequences from cDNA, yielding 87-bp fragments that span the CDR3 region. Amplicons were sequenced on the Illumina HiSeq platform. Turning to the authors' computational methods: PCR bias was computationally corrected using synthetic template baselines, reads within Hamming distance 2 were collapsed, and singletons that could not be merged were discarded. Reads were aligned to IMGT to assign V, D and J genes, CDR3 length, and insertions or deletions at six rearrangement sites. Within each subset, clonotype counts were normalized to sorted cell number, after which true diversity and Gini coefficients were computed with the tcR R package. The overlap coefficient, calculated on TCRB nucleotide sequences, was used to measure repertoire sharing. Out-of-frame TCRB sequences from naive cells were analyzed to stand in for the pre-selection repertoire. What TCRdb holds here is the immuneACCESS table cut down to in-frame rearrangements. Part of the clones is not present; checked against another copy, under half of the missing clones reflect an unresolved V gene, and the others are unexplained. V and J calls and clone size are as listed in that table; D and trimming were resolved from the DNA. The sample profile shows fewer than 300,000 clones; roughly a tenth of them were found once. The ten largest clones capture roughly 0.017% of the sample.

The sequenced sample was naive CD4+ T cells from blood. Per the publication, the cell subset or site label means: true naive CD4+ T cells. The TCR originated in a man aged 30-40 years with type 1 diabetes.

The nucleotide sequence reads TGCGCCAGCAGCCAAAAAGTGGCTAGCGGTTACCAAGAGACCCAGTACTTC. It translates as CASSQKVASGYQETQYF. The chain employs TRBV4-3 and TRBJ2-5, and TRBD2 aligns with 7 junction nucleotides. After removal of 2 bases from V and 0 bases from J, the junction retains 9 bases not matched to a gene. CDR1 and CDR2, per the germline V gene, are LGHNA and YSLEER. The CDR3 numbers 17 residues from cysteine through phenylalanine. Only the CDR3 DNA stays, 51 bases, in frame from base 1.